This entry lists 26 T cell receptor beta chains sequenced from one sample in a study of cytomegalovirus exposure and HLA in healthy donors. It was with 60 Vbeta and 13 Jbeta primers that the PCR ran. Sequenced by immunoSEQ multiplex PCR; TCRdb stores in-frame clones only, minus some. Here the sample spans nearly 110,000 clones, roughly 70% being singletons. What was sequenced was PBMCs. The receptors come from a woman aged 40 to 50 in good health and CMV-seropositive.

V is TRBV5-4 and J is TRBJ2-7; D possibly corresponds to TRBD2 (5 bases). Germline lookup yields CDR1 SGHNT and CDR2 YYREEE (reference sequence). CDR3 length equals 12 residues. V was trimmed by 5 bases and J by 3 bases, leaving 9 bases between them. The CDR3 DNA follows: TGTGCCAGCAGTAGGGAGAACTACGAGCAGTACTTC. This translates into CASSRENYEQYF. The full variable domain, rest sourced from reference TRBV5-4 and TRBJ2-7, is ETGVTQSPTHLIKTRGQQVTLRCSSQSGHNTVSWYQQALGQGPQFIFQYYREEENGRGNFPPRFSGLQFPNYSSELNVNALELDDSALYLCASSRENYEQYFGPGTRLTVT.

This sequence joins TRBV29-1 and TRBJ2-7; 11 bases agree with TRBD1. Trimming at V came to 2 bases and at J to 6 bases, leaving 3 bases not matched to a gene. The CDR3 loop spans 13 amino acids. The germline V gene has CDR1 SQVTM and CDR2 ANQGSEA. CDR3: CSVERDRGAEQYF. CDR3 DNA sequence: TGCAGCGTTGAAAGGGACAGGGGGGCCGAGCAGTACTTC.

This chain uses TRBV5-1 with TRBJ2-7; the match to TRBD1 covers 10 bases. V trimming: 4 bases; J trimming: 0 bases; junction bases outside the gene matches: 7. The CDR3 totals 16 residues. Germline V gene lookup returns CDR1 SGHRS and CDR2 YFSETQ. The CDR3 protein is CASSTGQGQSSYEQYF. CDR3 nucleotide sequence: TGCGCCAGCAGCACGGGACAGGGGCAGAGCTCCTACGAGCAGTACTTC.

This chain connects TRBV11-1 to TRBJ2-5, with TRBD2 as a possible D gene (6 bases). The CDR3 covers 14 residues. Germline V gene lookup returns CDR1 SGHAT and CDR2 FQDESV (reference sequence). The germline V and J ends were trimmed by 5 bases and 2 bases, with 12 bases remaining between them. The CDR3 is CASSPRGGQETQYF. CDR3 coding DNA: TGTGCCAGCAGCCCTAGGGGAGGACAAGAGACCCAGTACTTC.

This clone has only a few counts. The chain links TRBV10-3 to TRBJ2-2, with TRBD2 matching 10 bases. The CDR3 spans 15 residues. The V and J ends lost 9 bases and 6 bases, in that order; junction bases with no gene match: 10. The germline CDR1 and CDR2 sequences are ENHRY and SYGVKD. As DNA, the CDR3 is TGTGCCATTCGCAGCGGGGGGGGCGAGGCCGGGGAGCTGTTTTTT. Residues: CAIRSGGGEAGELFF.

The V gene is TRBV27, the J gene TRBJ1-2, with TRBD1 matching over 8 bases. The CDR3 sequence is 14 residues long. CDR1 MNHEY and CDR2 SMNVEV come from the germline V gene (reference sequence). V trimming: 5 bases; J trimming: 4 bases; junction bases outside the gene matches: 6. The CDR3 here is CASSPQDRVYGYTF. CDR3 nucleotide sequence: TGTGCCAGCAGTCCCCAGGACAGGGTCTATGGCTACACCTTC.

Details on this clone: Other nucleotide sequences in the sample specify the same CDR3. This rearrangement joins TRBV6-1 to TRBJ1-4; D ambiguous. The V and J ends lost 5 bases and 4 bases respectively, with 11 bases between them. Germline CDR1 MNHNS, CDR2 SASEGT. This CDR3 region has 14 residues. The chain's CDR3 is CASSTRSLNEKLFF. The CDR3 nucleotides are TGTGCCAGCAGTACAAGGAGCCTTAATGAAAAACTGTTTTTT.

The rearrangement uses TRBV5-1 and TRBJ1-1; no clear D gene. From germline, CDR1 is SGHRS and CDR2 YFSETQ. CDR3 size: 15 residues. Trimming stripped 4 bases from V and 1 base from J, with 14 bases between. In DNA form, the CDR3 reads TGCGCCAGCAGCCCACTCCCAAGGAGGAACACTGAAGCTTTCTTT. Translated, it gives CASSPLPRRNTEAFF.

This chain joins TRBV18 and TRBJ1-4; 7 bases fit TRBD1. Germline CDR1 reads KGHSH; CDR2 reads LQKENI. The CDR3 is 14 amino acids. J was trimmed by 5 bases and V by 3 bases; bases with no gene match: 3. This CDR3 reads CASSPTGTNEKLFF. In DNA, the CDR3 is TGTGCCAGCTCACCGACAGGGACCAATGAAAAACTGTTTTTT.

The chain is built from TRBV6-5 and TRBJ2-7; 7 bases agree with TRBD1. The CDR3 runs to 16 residues. Germline assignment: CDR1 MNHEY and CDR2 SVGAGI. Germline trimming cut 0 bases from V and 2 bases from J; bases unmatched to any gene: 7. Here the CDR3 reads CASSYSRQGGAYEQYF. Written as DNA, the CDR3 is TGTGCCAGCAGTTACTCGAGACAGGGTGGCGCCTACGAGCAGTACTTC.

The rearrangement joins TRBV4-3 to TRBJ2-5; TRBD1 aligns across 8 bases. The CDR3 has 15 residues. In germline, CDR1 is LGHNA, CDR2 YSLEER. The ends lost 0 bases at V and 5 bases at J; junction bases unmatched: 5. In DNA, the CDR3 is TGCGCCAGCAGCCAAGATCAGGGGGCGCGGGAGACCCAGTACTTC. Translating gives CASSQDQGARETQYF.

The V call is TRBV6-5, the J call TRBJ2-5, with TRBD2 matching 7 bases. The V gene's germline CDR1 is MNHEY and CDR2 SVGAGI. J gave up 5 bases and V 7 bases, and 10 bases lay outside the gene matches. This CDR3 spans 14 amino acids. The chain's CDR3 is CASKRDYMGETQYF. The CDR3 DNA is TGTGCCAGCAAACGGGACTACATGGGGGAGACCCAGTACTTC.

This chain links TRBV10-1 with TRBJ2-2; 9 bases are a match to TRBD1. There are 14 residues in the CDR3. Losses at the gene ends were 5 bases for V and 6 bases for J; bases not matched to a gene: 4. CDR1 WNHNN and CDR2 SYGVQD come from the germline V gene (reference sequence). The CDR3 region is CASSLDRGPGELFF. The CDR3, as DNA: TGCGCCAGCAGTCTGGACAGGGGTCCCGGGGAGCTGTTTTTT.

Concerning this clone itself: One end of the junction fails to match germline, which may point to a read error. V gene TRBV7-9 combines with J gene TRBJ1-2; TRBD1 is a possible D gene (5 bases). Germline CDR1 reads SEHNR; CDR2 reads FQNEAQ (reference sequence). The CDR3 runs to 12 residues. The CDR3: CSSQGIDYGYTF. In DNA form, the CDR3 reads TGTTCCAGTCAGGGCATCGACTATGGCTACACCTTC.

The chain couples TRBV5-4 to TRBJ2-1, with D maybe TRBD1 (6 bases). Germline loops: CDR1 SGHNT, CDR2 YYREEE (reference sequence). This CDR3 contains 14 residues. V dropped 4 bases and J dropped 4 bases, with 12 bases sitting between them. The CDR3 coding sequence is TGTGCCAGCAGCCAGCAGGGGCCTTACAATGAGCAGTTCTTC. Residues: CASSQQGPYNEQFF.

This clone was seen a few times. V usage is TRBV5-1 and J usage is TRBJ2-7; TRBD1 matches 7 bases. Trimming at V came to 7 bases and at J to 4 bases, leaving 8 bases not matched to a gene. The CDR3 loop spans 13 amino acids. CDR1 is SGHRS, CDR2 YFSETQ, per germline. This CDR3 is CASAFAQGYEQYF. For the CDR3, the DNA is TGCGCCAGCGCCTTCGCACAGGGGTACGAGCAGTACTTC.

This chain uses TRBV10-3 with TRBJ1-2; 10 nucleotides agree with TRBD1. V shed 10 bases, J shed 6 bases, and the junction held 8 bases outside the gene matches. CDR1 and CDR2 (germline): ENHRY, SYGVKD. The CDR3 runs 13 residues. Here the CDR3 reads CATRQGASDGYTF. Written as DNA, the CDR3 is TGTGCCACCCGACAGGGGGCCTCAGATGGCTACACCTTC.

This rearrangement joins TRBV5-5 to TRBJ2-1; the D gene is possibly TRBD1 (6 bases). The V and J ends lost 4 bases and 1 base respectively, with 15 bases between them. Germline V gene lookup returns CDR1 SGHKS and CDR2 YYEKEE (reference sequence). The CDR3 contains 16 residues. The CDR3 loop reads CASSPDRYESYNEQFF. The CDR3 nucleotides are TGTGCCAGCAGCCCGGACAGATATGAGTCCTACAATGAGCAGTTCTTC.

The V gene is TRBV6-5, the J gene TRBJ2-1; the D is unclear. Trimming shortened V by 7 bases and J by 6 bases, and 16 bases separated the two germline ends. The germline gives CDR1 MNHEY, CDR2 SVGAGI. CDR3 length: 14 amino acids. The CDR3 DNA follows: TGTGCCAGCACCGACTCGCCCGGGTCCAATGAGCAGTTCTTC. Amino acids: CASTDSPGSNEQFF.

Note on this clone: An end of the junction differs from the germline gene, which may be a read error. The chain combines TRBV11-2 with TRBJ1-3, with no clear D. The length of the CDR3 is 12 residues. Germline values: CDR1 SGHAT, CDR2 FQNNGV. The CDR3 DNA follows: TGTGCCAGCAGCTTTTCTGGAGACACCATATATTTT. It yields the protein CASSFSGDTIYF.

V usage is TRBV5-1 and J usage is TRBJ2-2, with D possibly matching TRBD2 (6 bases). Trimming pared 5 bases from V and 1 base from J, leaving 9 bases between. The CDR3 sequence is 14 residues long. Germline CDR1 SGHRS, CDR2 YFSETQ. CDR3 residues: CASRAGQNTGELFF. The CDR3 nucleotides are TGCGCCAGCAGGGCGGGGCAGAACACCGGGGAGCTGTTTTTT. Combining the CDR3 with reference TRBV5-1 and TRBJ2-2 gives the whole variable domain KAGVTQTPRYLIKTRGQQVTLSCSPISGHRSVSWYQQTPGQGLQFLFEYFSETQRNKGNFPGRFSGRQFSNSRSEMNVSTLELGDSALYLCASRAGQNTGELFFGEGSRLTVL.

This clone was observed once. The V gene is TRBV30, the J gene TRBJ1-6; D unclear. V lost 3 bases and J lost 0, with 6 bases in between. Germline CDR1 GTSNPN, CDR2 SVGIG (reference sequence). The CDR3 contains 14 residues. CDR3 loop: CAWRESSYNSPLHF. CDR3 DNA sequence: TGTGCCTGGAGGGAGAGCTCCTATAATTCACCCCTCCACTTT.

The chain joins TRBV4-2 to TRBJ1-6, with D possibly TRBD1 on 5 matching bases. V dropped 2 bases and J dropped 3 bases, with 11 bases sitting between them. Germline V gives CDR1 LGHNA, CDR2 YNFKEQ. The CDR3 contains 16 residues. DNA of the CDR3: TGTGCCAGCAGCCAAAGACAGACTCTCTATAATTCACCCCTCCACTTT. It codes for CASSQRQTLYNSPLHF.

This clone was observed a handful of times. The chain is built from TRBV6-6 and TRBJ2-2; D not certain. Trimming took 0 bases from V and 3 from J, leaving 11 bases between them. Germline V gives CDR1 MNHNY, CDR2 SVGAGI (reference sequence). This CDR3 has 16 residues. The CDR3 spells CASSYSSLSYTGELFF. As DNA, the CDR3 is TGTGCCAGCAGTTACTCGAGTTTATCATACACCGGGGAGCTGTTTTTT.

This chain links TRBV7-9 with TRBJ2-7; D gene uncertain. The CDR3 covers 14 residues. Germline CDR1 is SEHNR and CDR2 is FQNEAQ (reference sequence). Deletions cut 1 base from V and 5 bases from J, with 12 bases between. CDR3 protein: CASSLDIPQDEQYF. CDR3 bases: TGTGCCAGCAGCTTAGATATTCCCCAGGACGAGCAGTACTTC.

The chain is built from TRBV6-1 and TRBJ1-1; 11 positions match TRBD1. The V and J ends lost 4 bases and 5 bases, in that order; junction bases with no gene match: 9. Germline-derived CDR1 and CDR2 are MNHNS and SASEGT. This CDR3 region has 16 residues. CDR3 amino acids: CASSARDRGSWTEAFF. The CDR3 nucleotides read TGTGCCAGCAGTGCCCGGGACAGGGGGAGTTGGACTGAAGCTTTCTTT.